A single sample is the source of the 18 T cell receptor beta chains below, sequenced in a study of T cells in narcolepsy. Using immunoSEQ multiplex PCR, the repertoire was profiled, and TCRdb retains in-frame clones only, with some absent. The table records fewer than 30,000 clones, roughly 86% of them present only once. What was sequenced was CD45RA- memory CD4+ T cells from PBMCs. Receptors were obtained from a human donor with narcolepsy.

CDR3 sequence reads: CASSLTSGSSYEQYV. The CDR3 DNA sequence: TGTGCCAGCAGCTTAACTAGCGGTAGCTCCTACGAGCAGTACGTC. The chain has TRBV7-8 and TRBJ2-7; 8 bases are shared with TRBD2. Germline CDR1 is SGHVS and CDR2 is FQNEAQ. Trimming took 2 bases from V and 0 from J; bases not matched to a gene: 3. The CDR3 consists of 15 residues.

This chain links TRBV6-1 with TRBJ1-6, with a tentative D call TRBD1 (5 bases). Per the germline V gene, CDR1 is MNHNS and CDR2 is SASEGT. Trimming took off 4 bases at V and 7 bases at J, with 20 bases between the two ends. The CDR3 is 17 amino acids. The CDR3 region is CASSGNQGGSWNSPLHF. CDR3 in DNA: TGTGCCAGCAGTGGCAACCAGGGTGGTAGTTGGAATTCACCCCTCCACTTT.

This clone was counted a single time. V is TRBV7-8 and J is TRBJ2-7, with D uncertain. Looked up from germline, CDR1 is SGHVS and CDR2 is FQNEAQ. Between the trimmed V and J ends, which lost 3 bases and 3 bases, there was a span of 12 bases. This CDR3 spans 14 amino acids. CDR3 sequence (DNA): TGTGCCAGCAGCTTGGGTCCGTCAAACTACGAGCAGTACGTC. Translation gives CASSLGPSNYEQYV.

This chain connects TRBV6-5 to TRBJ1-6, with D tentatively TRBD1 (6 bases). This CDR3 comprises 13 residues. The V gene lost 6 bases and the J gene lost 8 bases, with 11 bases spanning the gap. Per germline, CDR1 MNHEY and CDR2 SVGAGI. As DNA, the CDR3 is TGTGCCAGCAGGATGAGGGGGTATTCACCCCTCCACTTT. It codes for CASRMRGYSPLHF.

The chain recombines TRBV18 with TRBJ1-4; the match to TRBD1 covers 7 bases. Germline CDR1 reads KGHSH; CDR2 reads LQKENI. The CDR3 covers 15 residues. J lost 3 bases, V lost 3 bases, and 4 bases had no gene match. The CDR3 loop is CASSPRQGANEKLFF. As DNA, the CDR3 is TGTGCCAGCTCACCTCGACAGGGCGCTAATGAAAAACTGTTTTTT. The full variable domain, its missing parts supplied by reference TRBV18 and TRBJ1-4, is NAGVMQNPRHLVRRRGQEARLRCSPMKGHSHVYWYRQLPEEGLKFMVYLQKENIIDESGMPKERFSAEFPKEGPSILRIQQVVRGDSAAYFCASSPRQGANEKLFFGSGTQLSVL.

The chain employs TRBV18 and TRBJ1-1; D possibly corresponds to TRBD1 (6 bases). V was clipped by 3 bases and J by 1 base, with 15 bases between them. Germline V gene lookup returns CDR1 KGHSH and CDR2 LQKENI. The CDR3 totals 16 residues. The CDR3 is CASSPTASGANTEAFF. In nucleotides, the CDR3 is TGTGCCAGCTCACCCACAGCGTCAGGGGCGAACACTGAAGCTTTCTTT.

The chain recombines TRBV7-9 with TRBJ2-5; TRBD1 might be the D (5 bases). CDR1 SEHNR and CDR2 FQNEAQ come from the germline V gene (reference sequence). Trimming pared 5 bases from V and 1 base from J, leaving 14 bases between. This CDR3 is 15 amino acids long. In DNA form, the CDR3 reads TGTGCCAGCAGCCTAGGGGTAGGGGCCCAAGAGACCCAGTACTTC. Encoded protein: CASSLGVGAQETQYF.

The V and J genes are TRBV30 and TRBJ2-1; TRBD2 matches 13 bases. The V and J ends lost 4 bases and 5 bases, in that order; junction bases with no gene match: 11. In germline, CDR1 is GTSNPN, CDR2 SVGIG (reference sequence). The CDR3 loop spans 17 amino acids. CDR3 sequence (DNA): TGTGCCTGGACTACTCCACCACTAGCGGGGGGGGACAATGAGCAGTTCTTC. Translated: CAWTTPPLAGGDNEQFF.

The chain couples TRBV7-2 to TRBJ2-2; tentative D call: TRBD2 (5 bases). The CDR3 covers 14 residues. V shed 3 bases and J shed 6 bases, with 11 bases lying between them. Germline assignment: CDR1 SGHTA and CDR2 FQGNSA. CDR3 sequence (DNA): TGTGCCAGCAGCTTTAGCCCGGGGTCCGGGGAGCTGTTTTTT. Translating it yields CASSFSPGSGELFF.

CDR3 residues: CASKAGAHTDTQYF. CDR3 DNA sequence: TGTGCCAGCAAAGCGGGGGCCCACACAGATACGCAGTATTTT. The chain joins TRBV6-4 to TRBJ2-3; 8 bases are shared with TRBD2. Per the germline V gene, CDR1 is MRHNA and CDR2 is SNTAGT. V was clipped by 7 bases and J by 2 bases; unmatched bases: 5. This CDR3 has 14 residues.

The chain joins TRBV10-1 to TRBJ1-2; maybe TRBD1 (6 bases). V was cut by 0 bases and J by 8 bases, with 16 bases left in between. Germline loops: CDR1 WNHNN, CDR2 SYGVQD (reference sequence). The CDR3 is 15 amino acids. DNA for the CDR3: TGCGCCAGCAGTGAGTCGACGGCAGGGGTACACGGCTACACCTTC. It encodes CASSESTAGVHGYTF.

This sequence joins TRBV9 and TRBJ2-5, with 7 bases aligning to TRBD2. The CDR3 totals 14 residues. CDR1 and CDR2 (germline): SGDLS, YYNGEE. V dropped 3 bases and J dropped 5; count of bases not matched to a gene: 7. This CDR3 is CASSGLSGWETQYF. Here the CDR3 DNA reads TGTGCCAGCAGCGGACTTAGCGGGTGGGAGACCCAGTACTTC.

The CDR3 nucleotides read TGCGCCAGCAGCCCTCAGGGGGCGCGGACAGATACGCAGTATTTT. Protein product: CASSPQGARTDTQYF. The chain couples TRBV5-1 to TRBJ2-3; 8 nucleotides align to TRBD1. The ends lost 4 bases at V and 3 bases at J; junction bases unmatched: 7. CDR3 size: 15 residues. CDR1 and CDR2 (germline): SGHRS, YFSETQ.

The gene calls are TRBV5-8 and TRBJ1-2, with TRBD1 as a possible D gene (6 bases). V lost 0 bases and J 8 bases, leaving 14 bases between the germline ends. This CDR3 comprises 14 residues. Germline CDR1 and CDR2: SGHTS and YDEGEE. The CDR3 sequence: CASSLVPTGPGYTF. Here the CDR3 DNA reads TGTGCCAGCAGCTTGGTGCCAACAGGGCCGGGCTACACCTTC.

The chain is built from TRBV19 and TRBJ1-1; D gene unclear. Between the trimmed V and J ends, which lost 3 bases and 1 base, there was a span of 3 bases. The CDR3 length is 12 residues. Germline V gives CDR1 LNHDA, CDR2 SQIVND (reference sequence). CDR3 DNA sequence: TGTGCCAGTAGTATGTGGAACACTGAAGCTTTCTTT. It encodes CASSMWNTEAFF.

The V and J genes are TRBV4-1 and TRBJ2-7; TRBD2 aligns across 8 bases. Per germline, CDR1 MGHRA and CDR2 YSYEKL. Trimming cost V 4 bases and J 5 bases; bases outside gene matches: 4. There are 13 residues in the CDR3. CDR3 coding DNA: TGCGCCAGCAGCCGACGGGAGGGAGACGAGCAGTACGTC. It is translated as CASSRREGDEQYV.

The chain couples TRBV25-1 to TRBJ2-7, with D possibly TRBD2 on 5 matching bases. The CDR3 length is 13 residues. The germline CDR1 and CDR2 sequences are MGHDK and SYGVNS. V lost 10 bases and J 2 bases, leaving 15 bases between the germline ends. CDR3 region: CATVGELAYEQYF. The CDR3 DNA reads as TGTGCCACCGTCGGGGAATTGGCCTACGAGCAGTACTTC.

This chain joins TRBV11-2 and TRBJ2-1, with D maybe TRBD1 (6 bases). Germline V gene sequence: CDR1 SGHAT, CDR2 FQNNGV. CDR3 length equals 16 residues. V lost 5 bases, J lost 12 bases, and 26 bases lay in between. The CDR3 sequence: CASSPGQPAYNKGQFF. As DNA, the CDR3 is TGTGCCAGCAGCCCCGGACAGCCCGCCTACAATAAAGGGCAGTTCTTC.